This entry concerns a single T cell receptor beta chain. These data originate in a study of control samples from healthy donors and cancer patients. Germline CDR1 reads ENHRY; CDR2 reads SYGVKD. The length of the CDR3 is 13 residues. Trimming pared 4 bases from V and 6 bases from J, leaving 9 bases between. The assay was immunoSEQ multiplex PCR, and TCRdb's table has in-frame clones only and misses some. The sample carries around 78,000 clones, about 94% recorded once. This receptor was identified in a woman younger than 35 in good health. Source material: blood. V gene TRBV10-3 combines with J gene TRBJ2-2; D remains ambiguous. This chain's CDR3 is CAISGSRAGELFF. As DNA, the CDR3 is TGTGCCATCAGTGGCAGCCGGGCCGGGGAGCTGTTTTTT.